This record looks at one TCR beta chain sequence and its context. The V and J ends lost 6 bases and 4 bases respectively, with 18 bases between them. The CDR3 sequence is 15 residues long. CDR1 and CDR2 from the germline V gene are MNHEY and SVGAGI. 60 Vbeta and 13 Jbeta primers were used in PCR. Libraries were prepared by immunoSEQ multiplex PCR; TCRdb keeps only in-frame clonotypes and omits some of them. The table records 150,000 to 200,000 clones, roughly 83% of them present only once. These data originate in a study of cytomegalovirus exposure and HLA in healthy donors. This receptor was identified in a woman aged 18-29 years in good health and CMV-seronegative. The specimen was PBMCs. The chain recombines TRBV6-5 with TRBJ1-1, with a weak D call TRBD1 (6 bases). Written as DNA, the CDR3 is TGTGCCAGCAGCCGGTGGGGGGGCTTCGGCACTGAAGCTTTCTTT. It yields the protein CASSRWGGFGTEAFF.